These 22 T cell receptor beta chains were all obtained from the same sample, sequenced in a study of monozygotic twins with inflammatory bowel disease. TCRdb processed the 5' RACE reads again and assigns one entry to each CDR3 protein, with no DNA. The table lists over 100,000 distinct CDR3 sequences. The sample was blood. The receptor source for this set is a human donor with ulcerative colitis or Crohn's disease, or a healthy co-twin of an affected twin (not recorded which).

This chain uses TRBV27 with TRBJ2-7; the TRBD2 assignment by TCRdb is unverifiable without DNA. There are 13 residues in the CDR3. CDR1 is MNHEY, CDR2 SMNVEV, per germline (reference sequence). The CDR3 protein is CASSFTSNYEQYF.

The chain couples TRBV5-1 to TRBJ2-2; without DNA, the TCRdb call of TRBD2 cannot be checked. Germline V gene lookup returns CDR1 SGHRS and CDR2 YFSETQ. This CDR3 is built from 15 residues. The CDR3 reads CASSLGTANTGELFF.

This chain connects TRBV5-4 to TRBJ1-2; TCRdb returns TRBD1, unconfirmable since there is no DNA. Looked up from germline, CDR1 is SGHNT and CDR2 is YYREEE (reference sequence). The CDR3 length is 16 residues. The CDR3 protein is CASSLGTGAFDYGYTF.

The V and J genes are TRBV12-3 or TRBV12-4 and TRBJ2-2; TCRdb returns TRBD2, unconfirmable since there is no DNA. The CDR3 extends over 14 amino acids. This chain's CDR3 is CASSLGDFTGELFF.

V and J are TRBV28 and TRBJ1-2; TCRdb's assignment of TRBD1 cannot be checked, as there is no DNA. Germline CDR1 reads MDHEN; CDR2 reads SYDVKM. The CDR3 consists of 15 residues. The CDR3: CASSRQDPTNYGYTF.

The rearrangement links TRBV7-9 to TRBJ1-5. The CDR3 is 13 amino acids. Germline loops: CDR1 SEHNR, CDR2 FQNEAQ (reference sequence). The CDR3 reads CASSLSSNQPQHF.

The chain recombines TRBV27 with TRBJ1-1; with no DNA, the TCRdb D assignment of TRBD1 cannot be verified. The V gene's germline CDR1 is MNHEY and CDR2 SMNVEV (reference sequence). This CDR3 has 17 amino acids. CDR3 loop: CASAAVWTDRDVSEAFF.

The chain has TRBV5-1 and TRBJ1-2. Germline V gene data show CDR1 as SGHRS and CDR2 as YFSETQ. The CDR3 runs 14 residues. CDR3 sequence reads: CASSLAALGYGYTF.

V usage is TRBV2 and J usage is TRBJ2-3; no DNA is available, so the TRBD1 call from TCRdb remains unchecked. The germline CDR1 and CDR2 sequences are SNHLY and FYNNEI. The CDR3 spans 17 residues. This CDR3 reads CASSPGTGVFYTDTQYF.

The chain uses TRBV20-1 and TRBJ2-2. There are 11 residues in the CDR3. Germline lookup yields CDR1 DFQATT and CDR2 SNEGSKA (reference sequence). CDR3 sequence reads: CSATTTGELFF.

The CDR3 loop reads CASITGQGRDSNQPQHF. The chain has TRBV6-5 and TRBJ1-5; the TCRdb D gene call, TRBD1, has no DNA to confirm it. There are 17 residues in the CDR3. Germline CDR1 MNHEY, CDR2 SVGAGI.

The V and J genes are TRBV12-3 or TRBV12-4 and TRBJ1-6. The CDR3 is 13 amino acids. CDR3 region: CASSSTESSPLHF.

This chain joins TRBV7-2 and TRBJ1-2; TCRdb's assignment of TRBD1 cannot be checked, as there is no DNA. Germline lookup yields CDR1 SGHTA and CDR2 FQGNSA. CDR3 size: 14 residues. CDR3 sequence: CASSLTGSFLGYTF. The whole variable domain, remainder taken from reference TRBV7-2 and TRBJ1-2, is GAGVSQSPSNKVTEKGKDVELRCDPISGHTALYWYRQSLGQGLEFLIYFQGNSAPDKSGLPSDRFSAERTGGSVSTLTIQRTQQEDSAVYLCASSLTGSFLGYTFGSGTRLTVV.

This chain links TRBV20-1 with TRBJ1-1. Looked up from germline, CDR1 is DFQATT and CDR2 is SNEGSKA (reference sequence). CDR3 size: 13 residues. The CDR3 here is CSARDFRNTEAFF.

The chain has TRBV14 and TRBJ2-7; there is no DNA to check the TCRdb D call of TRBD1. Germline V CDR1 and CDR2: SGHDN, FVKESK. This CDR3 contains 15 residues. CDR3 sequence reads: CASSQSPRGGYEQYF.

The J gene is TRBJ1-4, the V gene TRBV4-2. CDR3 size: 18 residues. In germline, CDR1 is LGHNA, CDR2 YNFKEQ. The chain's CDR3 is CASSQEGPRSSTNEKLFF.

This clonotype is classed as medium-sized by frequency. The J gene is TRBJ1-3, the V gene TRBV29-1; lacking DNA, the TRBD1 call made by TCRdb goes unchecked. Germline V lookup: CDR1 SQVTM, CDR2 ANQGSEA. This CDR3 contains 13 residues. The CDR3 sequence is CSVELGAGNTIYF.

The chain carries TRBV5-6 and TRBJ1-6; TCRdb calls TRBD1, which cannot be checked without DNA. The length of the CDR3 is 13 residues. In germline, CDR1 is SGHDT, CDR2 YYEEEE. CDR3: CASSYRRDSPLHF.

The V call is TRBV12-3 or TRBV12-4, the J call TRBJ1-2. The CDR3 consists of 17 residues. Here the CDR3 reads CASTKGVEGMVVYGYTF.

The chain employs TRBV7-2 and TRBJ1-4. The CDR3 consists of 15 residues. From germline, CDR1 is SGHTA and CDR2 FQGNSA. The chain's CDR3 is CASSLNPITNEKLFF.

The CDR3 loop reads CATSRDESYEQYF. The chain recombines TRBV15 with TRBJ2-7. CDR3 size: 13 residues. In germline, CDR1 is LNHNV, CDR2 YYDKDF (reference sequence).

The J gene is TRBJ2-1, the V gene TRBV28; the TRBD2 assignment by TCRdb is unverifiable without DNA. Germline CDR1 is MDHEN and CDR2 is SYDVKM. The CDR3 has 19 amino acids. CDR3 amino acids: CASSLPPSEIAGGRNEQFF.